The next 32 T cell receptor beta chains were all read from a single sample in a study of T cell changes during pregnancy in multiple sclerosis. Measured with immunoSEQ multiplex PCR; TCRdb has only the in-frame clones, and not every one. The sample lists 35,000 to 40,000 clones; about 92% were seen once. The material sequenced was CD8+ T cells from peripheral blood mononuclear cells, taken in the third trimester of pregnancy. Receptor source: a female donor with multiple sclerosis, enrolled in a pregnancy study.

The chain carries TRBV7-3 and TRBJ2-2, with D unresolved. CDR1 is SGHTA and CDR2 is FQGTGA in the germline V gene. V gave up 6 bases and J gave up 1 base, with 9 bases separating them. The CDR3 covers 14 residues. The CDR3 bases are TGTGCCAGCAGTTTACTGAGGAACACCGGGGAGCTGTTTTTT. This encodes CASSLLRNTGELFF.

This chain connects TRBV5-6 to TRBJ2-7; the D gene is possibly TRBD2 (5 bases). This CDR3 is 14 amino acids long. V was pared by 0 bases and J by 2 bases, with 9 bases between. CDR1 and CDR2 (germline): SGHDT, YYEEEE. DNA of the CDR3: TGTGCCAGCAGCTTGGTCGGGGTTCCCTACGAGCAGTACTTC. Translation gives CASSLVGVPYEQYF.

The chain is built from TRBV7-8 and TRBJ2-7, with TRBD2 matching 8 bases. Germline V gene sequence: CDR1 SGHVS, CDR2 FQNEAQ. J gave up 4 bases and V 7 bases, and 9 bases lay outside the gene matches. The CDR3 consists of 14 residues. CDR3 sequence reads: CASTFESGSYEQYF. The CDR3 coding sequence is TGTGCCAGCACCTTCGAGAGCGGGAGTTACGAGCAGTACTTC.

This clone appeared a single time. The chain links TRBV11-3 to TRBJ2-3; 8 positions agree with TRBD2. This CDR3 has 16 residues. The J segment lost 5 bases and the V segment lost 0 bases, leaving 7 bases of the junction unmatched. CDR1 SGHNT and CDR2 YENEEA come from the germline V gene. This chain's CDR3 is CASSLDSREGIDTQYF. CDR3 in DNA: TGTGCCAGCAGCTTAGATTCCCGGGAGGGGATAGATACGCAGTATTTT.

The chain has TRBV27 and TRBJ2-1, with TRBD2 matching over 11 bases. The CDR3 is made up of 18 amino acids. Germline CDR1 reads MNHEY; CDR2 reads SMNVEV (reference sequence). With V trimmed by 2 bases and J by 1 base, 7 bases remained unmatched. The CDR3 sequence: CASSLDPRLAGSYNEQFF. For the CDR3, the DNA is TGTGCCAGCAGTTTAGACCCCAGACTAGCGGGATCCTACAATGAGCAGTTCTTC.

V is TRBV9 and J is TRBJ2-1; the D gene is possibly TRBD2 (6 bases). Trimming stripped 0 bases from V and 2 bases from J, with 9 bases between. The CDR3 sequence is 15 residues long. Germline V lookup: CDR1 SGDLS, CDR2 YYNGEE. CDR3 protein: CASSVELAAYNEQFF. The CDR3 coding sequence is TGTGCCAGCAGCGTAGAACTAGCAGCCTACAATGAGCAGTTCTTC.

The chain has TRBV19 and TRBJ2-7, with D maybe TRBD2 (6 bases). This CDR3 is built from 13 residues. Trimming removed 5 bases at V and 2 bases at J, with 10 bases between. Germline V CDR1 and CDR2: LNHDA, SQIVND (reference sequence). CDR3 in DNA: TGTGCCAGTAGTTGGGGGGACGCCTACGAGCAGTACTTC. It specifies CASSWGDAYEQYF.

This clone has only one observation. The chain employs TRBV28 and TRBJ1-5, with D possibly TRBD1 on 5 matching bases. Germline CDR1 MDHEN, CDR2 SYDVKM. The ends were cut back, 6 bases at V and 3 bases at J, with 18 bases in the middle. The CDR3 sequence is 16 residues long. The CDR3 DNA follows: TGTGCCAGCAGCCCCCAAGGGCAGGGATACAATCAGCCCCAGCATTTT. Its protein is CASSPQGQGYNQPQHF.

This clone was seen just once. This chain connects TRBV30 to TRBJ2-7, with 8 bases matching TRBD1. The junction had 4 bases not matched to a gene; V was cut back by 0 bases and J by 3 bases. Germline CDR1 reads GTSNPN; CDR2 reads SVGIG (reference sequence). The CDR3 contains 14 residues. The CDR3 protein is CAWSVTGGIYEQYF. The CDR3 DNA follows: TGTGCCTGGAGTGTAACAGGGGGAATCTACGAGCAGTACTTC.

The V and J genes are TRBV9 and TRBJ2-1; a possible D gene is TRBD2 (6 bases). The CDR3 is made up of 13 amino acids. V dropped 3 bases and J dropped 4 bases, with 8 bases sitting between them. Germline CDR1 and CDR2: SGDLS and YYNGEE. CDR3 in amino acids: CASSAGGYNEQFF. In DNA form, the CDR3 reads TGTGCCAGCAGCGCTGGAGGGTACAATGAGCAGTTCTTC.

This chain joins TRBV6-6 and TRBJ2-1, with 7 bases that match TRBD2. V trimming: 2 bases; J trimming: 0 bases; junction bases outside the gene matches: 1. The CDR3 is 15 residues long. CDR1 is MNHNY and CDR2 is SVGAGI in the germline V gene (reference sequence). CDR3 sequence: CASSYGRGSYNEQFF. CDR3 bases: TGTGCCAGCAGTTACGGGAGGGGCTCCTACAATGAGCAGTTCTTC.

The V call is TRBV7-9, the J call TRBJ2-7; TRBD2 matches at 7 bases. Trimming at V came to 2 bases and at J to 2 bases, leaving 9 bases not matched to a gene. This CDR3 spans 16 amino acids. Germline V gives CDR1 SEHNR, CDR2 FQNEAQ (reference sequence). The CDR3 loop is CASSLIRSGNPYEQYF. The DNA for the CDR3 is TGTGCCAGCAGCTTAATTCGGAGCGGGAACCCCTACGAGCAGTACTTC. The variable domain in full, with the rest retrieved from reference TRBV7-9 and TRBJ2-7, is DTGVSQNPRHKITKRGQNVTFRCDPISEHNRLYWYRQTLGQGPEFLTYFQNEAQLEKSRLLSDRFSAERPKGSFSTLEIQRTEQGDSAMYLCASSLIRSGNPYEQYFGPGTRLTVT.

This clone was observed once. The chain joins TRBV4-1 to TRBJ2-5, with 11 nucleotides matching TRBD2. V lost 4 bases and J lost 2; bases outside the gene matches: 6. The CDR3 runs to 16 residues. Germline V lookup: CDR1 MGHRA, CDR2 YSYEKL. Here the CDR3 DNA reads TGCGCCAGCAGCCCCGCCGGGACTAGCGGACAAGAGACCCAGTACTTC. This encodes CASSPAGTSGQETQYF.

This chain joins TRBV11-2 and TRBJ1-2; D possibly corresponds to TRBD1 (6 bases). Germline V gene lookup returns CDR1 SGHAT and CDR2 FQNNGV. The V gene lost 5 bases and the J gene lost 2 bases, with 15 bases spanning the gap. The CDR3 has 15 residues. The CDR3 DNA reads as TGTGCCAGCAGCATCAACCTTGGGGGCAACTATGGCTACACCTTC. The encoded protein is CASSINLGGNYGYTF.

This clone was seen at least ten times. The chain uses TRBV7-3 and TRBJ2-1; possibly TRBD2 for D (6 bases). V gave up 2 bases and J gave up 7 bases, with 9 bases separating them. This CDR3 is 13 amino acids long. Per the germline V gene, CDR1 is SGHTA and CDR2 is FQGTGA. CDR3: CASSLGGRNEQFF. CDR3 nucleotides: TGTGCCAGCAGCTTAGGAGGGCGGAATGAGCAGTTCTTC.

The rearrangement links TRBV6-5 to TRBJ2-1; D is unresolved. Trimming left V 2 bases short and J 2 bases short, with 13 bases between. The V gene's germline CDR1 is MNHEY and CDR2 SVGAGI. The CDR3 loop spans 16 amino acids. CDR3 DNA: TGTGCCAGCAGTTACGAGATTGGAGACGCCTACAATGAGCAGTTCTTC. Protein: CASSYEIGDAYNEQFF.

This clone was picked up one time. The genes are TRBV27 and TRBJ2-7; D might be TRBD1 (6 bases). Trimming left V 3 bases short and J 3 bases short, with 9 bases between. In germline, CDR1 is MNHEY, CDR2 SMNVEV (reference sequence). This CDR3 contains 13 residues. The CDR3 loop is CASSFAQGYEQYF. In nucleotides, the CDR3 is TGTGCCAGCAGTTTTGCACAGGGCTACGAGCAGTACTTC.

The chain links TRBV27 to TRBJ1-5; D is undetermined. There are 15 residues in the CDR3. Germline V gene lookup returns CDR1 MNHEY and CDR2 SMNVEV (reference sequence). Trimming took 0 bases from V and 6 from J, leaving 12 bases between them. CDR3 protein: CASSLSRERSQPQHF. The CDR3 DNA is TGTGCCAGCAGTTTATCGAGGGAGAGGAGTCAGCCCCAGCATTTT.

CDR3 in amino acids: CASSETGPYNEQFF. DNA of the CDR3: TGTGCCAGCAGTGAAACAGGACCCTACAATGAGCAGTTCTTC. The J gene is TRBJ2-1, the V gene TRBV25-1; tentative D call: TRBD1 (5 bases). This CDR3 spans 14 amino acids. The V gene lost 2 bases and the J gene lost 2 bases, with 7 bases spanning the gap. The germline V gene encodes CDR1 MGHDK and CDR2 SYGVNS.

V gene TRBV4-3 combines with J gene TRBJ2-5; 9 bases line up with TRBD1. The CDR3 length is 15 residues. V lost 1 base and J lost 2; bases outside the gene matches: 2. CDR1 and CDR2 (germline): LGHNA, YSLEER. CDR3 amino acids: CASSQGTGDQETQYF. For the CDR3, the DNA is TGCGCCAGCAGCCAAGGGACAGGGGATCAAGAGACCCAGTACTTC.

The rearrangement joins TRBV25-1 to TRBJ2-1; D might be TRBD2 (6 bases). V was clipped by 4 bases and J by 3 bases, with 19 bases between them. The germline gives CDR1 MGHDK, CDR2 SYGVNS. This CDR3 has 17 amino acids. The CDR3 sequence is CASSGVEEGKYYNEQFF. The CDR3 DNA sequence: TGTGCCAGCAGTGGAGTGGAGGAGGGGAAATACTACAATGAGCAGTTCTTC.

The table lists this clone with a count of one. J is TRBJ2-2 and V is TRBV9; 10 positions match TRBD2. The V gene end was trimmed by 0 bases and the J gene end by 4 bases; junction bases not matched to a gene: 3. Per the germline V gene, CDR1 is SGDLS and CDR2 is YYNGEE. This CDR3 is built from 16 residues. The CDR3 spells CASSVGLAGTTGELFF. For the CDR3, the DNA is TGTGCCAGCAGCGTAGGACTAGCGGGCACCACCGGGGAGCTGTTTTTT.

The V call is TRBV28, the J call TRBJ1-5; D call uncertain. Between the trimmed V and J ends, which lost 6 bases and 4 bases, there was a span of 31 bases. The CDR3 has 20 residues. Germline values: CDR1 MDHEN, CDR2 SYDVKM. The CDR3 spells CASSLVVTLAQPVENQPQHF. The DNA of the CDR3 is TGTGCCAGCAGCCTCGTTGTGACCCTAGCCCAACCCGTCGAAAATCAGCCCCAGCATTTT.

The chain uses TRBV10-3 and TRBJ2-7; 8 bases match TRBD2. V dropped 0 bases and J dropped 0; count of bases not matched to a gene: 4. Germline CDR1 is ENHRY and CDR2 is SYGVKD. The CDR3 runs to 16 residues. The CDR3 region has the DNA TGTGCCATCAGTGAGTCTGCTAGCGGGTCCTCCTACGAGCAGTACTTC. As protein: CAISESASGSSYEQYF.

The chain is built from TRBV4-2 and TRBJ2-7; 7 positions agree with TRBD2. V dropped 1 base and J dropped 6; count of bases not matched to a gene: 3. Germline-derived CDR1 and CDR2 are LGHNA and YNFKEQ. The CDR3 has 13 amino acids. CDR3 DNA sequence: TGTGCCAGCAGCCAAGGGAGGGAGGGCGAGCAGTACTTC. This sequence encodes CASSQGREGEQYF.

V usage is TRBV5-1 and J usage is TRBJ2-3; tentatively, D is TRBD1 (6 bases). Between the trimmed V and J ends, which lost 0 bases and 2 bases, there was a span of 16 bases. Germline CDR1 and CDR2: SGHRS and YFSETQ. The CDR3 covers 17 residues. The CDR3 here is CASSLASTGLSTDTQYF. CDR3 DNA sequence: TGCGCCAGCAGCTTGGCATCGACAGGCCTTTCCACAGATACGCAGTATTTT.

In this sample, this clone turned up once. The chain employs TRBV28 and TRBJ2-5; 10 positions match TRBD2. This CDR3 comprises 17 residues. Germline V gene sequence: CDR1 MDHEN, CDR2 SYDVKM. The V and J ends lost 6 bases and 0 bases, in that order; junction bases with no gene match: 10. The CDR3: CASSPEREGGYQETQYF. The DNA of the CDR3 is TGTGCCAGCAGCCCCGAGCGGGAGGGCGGGTACCAAGAGACCCAGTACTTC. The full variable domain, its missing parts supplied by reference TRBV28 and TRBJ2-5, is DVKVTQSSRYLVKRTGEKVFLECVQDMDHENMFWYRQDPGLGLRLIYFSYDVKMKEKGDIPEGYSVSREKKERFSLILESASTNQTSMYLCASSPEREGGYQETQYFGPGTRLLVL.

The genes are TRBV6-1 and TRBJ2-1; D is perhaps TRBD2 (6 bases). CDR1 and CDR2 (germline): MNHNS, SASEGT. Deletions cut 4 bases from V and 8 bases from J, with 18 bases between. The CDR3 extends over 15 amino acids. CDR3 amino acids: CASSAWIGGYDEQFF. CDR3 DNA sequence: TGTGCCAGCAGTGCTTGGATTGGGGGGTACGATGAGCAGTTCTTC.

The chain has TRBV30 and TRBJ2-3; D unclear. Trimming stripped 0 bases from V and 0 bases from J, with 7 bases between. Germline V gives CDR1 GTSNPN, CDR2 SVGIG (reference sequence). The CDR3 is made up of 14 amino acids. CDR3 protein: CAWSVASSTDTQYF. The CDR3, as DNA: TGTGCCTGGAGTGTAGCCTCTAGCACAGATACGCAGTATTTT.

This sequence joins TRBV19 and TRBJ2-7; maybe TRBD2 (6 bases). This CDR3 spans 14 amino acids. The V gene's germline CDR1 is LNHDA and CDR2 SQIVND (reference sequence). V was cut by 3 bases and J by 0 bases, with 9 bases left in between. Here the CDR3 DNA reads TGTGCCAGTAGTATGGCTAGCGACTCCTACGAGCAGTACTTC. Protein: CASSMASDSYEQYF.

The CDR3 DNA follows: TGTGCCAGAAGCACTAGCACCGGGGAGCTGTTTTTT. As protein: CARSTSTGELFF. The J gene is TRBJ2-2, the V gene TRBV7-5; TRBD2 was called by the table and not checked on the DNA. TRBV7-5 is recorded as a pseudogene. The CDR3 is 12 residues long.

The chain has TRBV2 and TRBJ1-5; D may be TRBD1 (5 bases). Trimming took off 7 bases at V and 0 bases at J, with 13 bases between the two ends. Germline V CDR1 and CDR2: SNHLY, FYNNEI. The CDR3 covers 15 residues. In nucleotides, the CDR3 is TGTGCCAGCACCGAGACAGCGTATAGCAATCAGCCCCAGCATTTT. Translation gives CASTETAYSNQPQHF.